The 10 T cell receptor beta chains presented below share a single source sample, sequenced in a study of T cell repertoires in cytomegalovirus infection. Using its own MiXCR run on the reads, TCRdb lists one record per CDR3 protein. The repertoire holds 700,000 to 950,000 distinct CDR3 sequences, approximately 30% seen once, with over 10% in the top ten. These receptors are not linked to any known antigen. The sequences come from cultured CD8+ T cells from PBMCs, collected from culture after CMV antigen stimulation. Receptor source: a human donor in good health (CMV status not recorded). Some clones in this sample may be carry-over from other donors' samples.

This clonotype was observed a handful of times. V and J are TRBV7-2 and TRBJ1-1; 8 bases fit TRBD1. The CDR3 runs 15 residues. The germline CDR1 and CDR2 sequences are SGHTA and FQGNSA. J was trimmed by 4 bases and V by 3 bases; bases with no gene match: 7. The CDR3 sequence is CASSFGTGRVTEAFF. In nucleotides, the CDR3 is TGTGCCAGCAGCTTCGGGACAGGACGGGTCACTGAAGCTTTCTTT.

This clonotype was counted at least ten times. The chain joins TRBV7-2 to TRBJ1-1; tentatively, D is TRBD1 (6 bases). The germline V and J ends were trimmed by 4 bases and 7 bases, with 16 bases remaining between them. The CDR3 totals 14 residues. The germline V gene has CDR1 SGHTA and CDR2 FQGNSA. CDR3 nucleotide sequence: TGTGCCAGCAGCTACGCCGGGGGCGGGGGTGAAGCTTTCTTT. Amino acids: CASSYAGGGGEAFF.

This clonotype appeared a few times. The genes are TRBV27 and TRBJ2-1, with 9 bases identical to TRBD2. The V gene end was trimmed by 5 bases and the J gene end by 6 bases; junction bases not matched to a gene: 11. CDR3 size: 16 residues. Germline CDR1 MNHEY, CDR2 SMNVEV (reference sequence). The CDR3 DNA follows: TGTGCCAGCAGTGAGGCTGGGCTAGCGGGGATCAATGAGCAGTTCTTC. Protein product: CASSEAGLAGINEQFF.

J is TRBJ2-1 and V is TRBV6-1; D possibly uses TRBD1 or TRBD2 (5 bases each). V shed 4 bases and J shed 4 bases, with 35 bases lying between them. CDR1 and CDR2 (germline): MNHNS, SASEGT. This CDR3 has 22 amino acids. The CDR3 DNA sequence: TGTGCCAGCAGTGGCGCCGGGACCTCGTCGAGGATAGGCTCCTCCTTTTACAATGAGCAGTTCTTC. Translating gives CASSGAGTSSRIGSSFYNEQFF.

The rearrangement uses TRBV15 and TRBJ2-3, with a weak D call TRBD2 (6 bases). V was shortened by 3 bases and J by 2 bases, with 12 bases between the two germline ends. Germline CDR1 LNHNV, CDR2 YYDKDF (reference sequence). The CDR3 has 15 amino acids. CDR3 amino acids: CATSRDYSDTDTQYF. The CDR3, as DNA: TGTGCCACCAGCAGGGACTATTCAGACACAGATACGCAGTATTTT.

This clonotype has just a few counts. This chain uses TRBV7-6 with TRBJ1-6; D is perhaps TRBD1 (5 bases). This CDR3 contains 14 residues. Germline CDR1 reads SGHVS; CDR2 reads FNYEAQ. Between the trimmed V and J ends, which lost 5 bases and 9 bases, there was a span of 14 bases. CDR3 loop: CASSAIGEGSPLHF. The CDR3 nucleotides read TGTGCCAGCAGCGCTATAGGGGAGGGTTCACCCCTCCACTTT. Full variable domain (outside the CDR3, taken from reference TRBV7-6 and TRBJ1-6): GAGVSQSPRYKVTKRGQDVALRCDPISGHVSLYWYRQALGQGPEFLTYFNYEAQQDKSGLPNDRFSAERPEGSISTLTIQRTEQRDSAMYRCASSAIGEGSPLHFGNGTRLTVT.

The gene calls are TRBV7-8 and TRBJ2-7, with D possibly being TRBD1 or TRBD2 (5 bases each). V lost 5 bases, J lost 2 bases, and 13 bases lay in between. This CDR3 has 14 residues. Germline V lookup: CDR1 SGHVS, CDR2 FQNEAQ. As DNA, the CDR3 is TGTGCCAGCAGCCCGGGATTGGGGGCCTACGAGCAGTACTTC. Its translation: CASSPGLGAYEQYF.

J is TRBJ1-2 and V is TRBV20-1, with D maybe TRBD1 (5 bases). Germline V gene lookup returns CDR1 DFQATT and CDR2 SNEGSKA (reference sequence). Trimming took off 0 bases at V and 5 bases at J, with 10 bases between the two ends. The CDR3 sequence is 13 residues long. In nucleotides, the CDR3 is TGCAGTGCTAGAGAAGACAGTCTTTATGGCTACACCTTC. Residues: CSAREDSLYGYTF.

This clonotype was detected a few times. The chain employs TRBV6-5 and TRBJ2-7; no reliable D call. Trimming took off 0 bases at V and 7 bases at J, with 10 bases between the two ends. Germline CDR1 reads MNHEY; CDR2 reads SVGAGI. This CDR3 has 13 amino acids. The DNA for the CDR3 is TGTGCCAGCAGTTACTCGCAGATTGGGGAGCAGTACGTC. Translating gives CASSYSQIGEQYV.

This clonotype was seen repeatedly, ten times or more. This rearrangement joins TRBV7-2 to TRBJ2-1; D is uncertain. Per germline, CDR1 SGHTA and CDR2 FQGNSA. Trimming removed 1 base from V and 10 bases from J, with 23 bases in between. CDR3 length equals 17 residues. CDR3 DNA sequence: TGTGCCAGCAGCTTAGGCGTCGGATCACTGGGGTTCGGAGAGCAGTTCTTC. Residues: CASSLGVGSLGFGEQFF.